These T cell receptor beta chains were read from a single sample in a study of CD8 T cells in ankylosing spondylitis. Using its own MiXCR run on the 5' RACE reads, TCRdb lists one record per CDR3 protein. The data contain hundreds of thousands of distinct CDR3 sequences, roughly a quarter of them singletons. The sequenced material came from blood, either unsorted or a sorted T cell fraction (not recorded which). Receptors originate from a male donor with ankylosing spondylitis. The conserved cysteine and the conserved F or W are not part of the CDR3 here. Fields, in order: V gene, clone size, CDR3 protein. Size tells how often a clone was seen (once, few, many) or the class of an expanded clone, and some rows leave it out.

TRBV12-3/TRBV12-4 many ASSLAVNTEAF
TRBV3-1 NA ASSQAGGEATQY
TRBV27 few ASSFGGGGEKLF
TRBV3-1 NA ASSYGTTGGRQPQH
TRBV2 NA ASSLRLAASYNEQF
TRBV30 NA AWTTGQPEQY
TRBV6-1 few ASSGFPGQPNTGELF
TRBV29-1 few SVDSWGNYGYT
TRBV27 NA ASNYFPANTDTQY
TRBV20-1 NA SARGESVHEQY
TRBV5-1 many ASSLDGGDQPQH
TRBV9 NA ASSTSGNQPQH
TRBV12-3/TRBV12-4 NA ASSPLGRERTGELF
TRBV11-3 few ASSPKGLRETQY
TRBV20-1 NA SATRRGNSYEQY
TRBV11-2 NA ASSLTEGCT
TRBV6-2/TRBV6-3 NA ASTIGLAGGAANEQF
TRBV29-1 NA SVVALAGDTQY
TRBV7-9 NA ASSLGAGQDGAF
TRBV4-1 many ASSQTGMIYNEQF
TRBV19 NA ASSQAPSPLH
TRBV20-1 few SARSVRGPYQPQH
TRBV7-9 many ASSLASVSPNEQF